The present T cell receptor beta chain was sequenced within a study of blood T cell repertoires in COVID-19. The germline CDR1 and CDR2 sequences are LGHNA and YNFKEQ. This CDR3 has 21 residues. J lost 0 bases, V lost 4 bases, and 16 bases had no gene match. This clone was recorded once. Profiled with immunoSEQ multiplex PCR; TCRdb holds only in-frame clones, not every one. The data show approximately 190,000 clones, with around 86% seen just once and approximately 5.9% held by the top ten. The J gene is TRBJ2-2, the V gene TRBV4-2, with TRBD2 identical over 11 bases. Input material: peripheral blood. The TCR sequence derives from a man older than 75 with acute or convalescent COVID-19. CDR3 in DNA: TGTGCCAGCAGCCCCCGAAGCTCCGGGACTAGCGGTATACCGAACACCGGGGAGCTGTTTTTT. Its translation is CASSPRSSGTSGIPNTGELFF.